The following is a T cell receptor (beta chain) sequence with its context. Its matching antigen is unknown. The CDR3 has 15 residues. The germline V and J ends were trimmed by 0 bases and 10 bases, with 13 bases remaining between them. Germline CDR1 MNHEY, CDR2 SMNVEV (reference sequence). These data belong to a study of T cell responses to AZD1222 COVID-19 vaccine. Broader study findings: A mostly white British donor set with more females was recruited, and clonal diversity was possibly underestimated. Vaccine-associated CD4 TCRs spanned spike, dominant at 160-218 and 743-854.

Measured with immunoSEQ multiplex PCR; TCRdb has only the in-frame clones, and not every one. The table lists more than 90,000 clones, 88% of them singletons, with around 4% in the top ten. Both about-4-week and about-12-week second-dose recipients were combined. Sequences were derived from peripheral blood, sampled 28 days after the second AZD1222 dose. The TCR comes from an adult who received the AZD1222 COVID-19 vaccine. V gene TRBV27 combines with J gene TRBJ1-6; D gene unclear. CDR3 sequence (DNA): TGTGCCAGCAGTTTATCCGGCACTACTGGCTCACCCCTCCACTTT. Translation: CASSLSGTTGSPLHF.